This T cell receptor beta chain emerged from a study of blood T cell repertoires in COVID-19. In the study's own analysis: The assay estimated nucleated cells by amplifying reference gene primers. TCRdb keeps only in-frame clones here, not all; method: immunoSEQ multiplex PCR. V, J and clone size reflect that table, while D and trimming were determined from the DNA. The table has about 200,000 clones, around nine tenths seen once. The ends lost 7 bases at V and 5 bases at J; junction bases unmatched: 8. Germline assignment: CDR1 SGHRS and CDR2 YFSETQ. This CDR3 is built from 14 residues. This TCR was recovered from a human donor in a cohort sampled during active COVID-19. V usage is TRBV5-1 and J usage is TRBJ1-4; 7 bases map to TRBD1. The source material was peripheral blood. In DNA, the CDR3 is TGCGCCAGCCGGCCCGGGACAGCAAATGAAAAACTGTTTTTT. Protein sequence: CASRPGTANEKLFF.